This TCR beta chain was observed in a study of T-cell memory formation after mild COVID-19. Overall study findings and caveats: Clones that contracted from day 15 to 85 were balanced CD4/CD8, while later expanders leaned CD4+. Still unconfirmed is whether the second-wave clones peaking on day 37 recognized SARS-CoV-2. Among CD4+ contracting clones, most were CM and EM, and CD8+ ones EMRA.

TCR alpha and TCR beta cDNA libraries carrying sample barcodes and UMIs came from 5'RACE with constant-segment primers. TCRdb itself ran the 5' RACE reads through MiXCR, one entry per CDR3 protein. The sample yields tens of thousands of distinct CDR3 sequences, about an eighth seen once. As for this clonotype: The antigen remains unidentified.

The V segment lost 4 bases and the J segment 3 bases; nucleotides outside the gene matches: 8. The CDR3 is 16 residues long. Germline CDR1 SEHNR, CDR2 FQNEAQ (reference sequence). The clonotype comes from an adult woman who had mild COVID-19 (a few samples of this study predate the infection). Cell type and time point are not known. Sample: PBMCs or a T cell subset sorted from them (not recorded which). This rearrangement joins TRBV7-9 to TRBJ2-7; 11 bases align to TRBD1. CDR3 nucleotide sequence: TGTGCCAGCAGCTCCCGAGGACAGGGGGCGATCTACGAGCAGTACTTC. Its protein product is CASSSRGQGAIYEQYF.